This TCR beta chain was profiled in a study of neurological immune-mediated disorders. Unsorted libraries were derived from 2 million PBMCs stored at -80 C. The study's findings and limits: One related-CDR3 cluster, which may be a signature, held the repertoires of 18 of 34 multiple sclerosis patients after phylogenetic grouping.

The V gene lost 8 bases and the J gene lost 0 bases, with 13 bases spanning the gap. This CDR3 region has 14 residues. CDR1 and CDR2 from the germline V gene are MGHDK and SYGVNS. The method for making cDNA was 5'RACE, and it used 10-nucleotide random UMIs. TCRdb redid the calling of the 5' RACE reads with MiXCR, one entry per CDR3 protein. The sample holds 80,000 to 95,000 distinct CDR3 sequences, approximately 4% seen once. This clonotype was picked up many times. Its cognate antigen is unknown. The rearrangement links TRBV25-1 to TRBJ1-2; maybe TRBD1 (5 bases). The source is a woman aged 45-65 years with multiple sclerosis. Sequences were obtained from PBMCs. CDR3 nucleotide sequence: TGTGCCAGCTCTGCTCTGGGGCCTAACTATGGCTACACCTTC. The encoded protein is CASSALGPNYGYTF.